Below are 29 T cell receptor beta chains sequenced from a single sample in a study of cytomegalovirus exposure and HLA in healthy donors. The PCR ran on 60 Vbeta and 13 Jbeta primers. Produced via immunoSEQ multiplex PCR; TCRdb's table is partial and in-frame only. Of fewer than 150,000 clones in the sample, just under 80% were seen once. The sequenced sample was PBMCs. The receptors were sampled from a man aged 25-45 years in good health and CMV-seronegative.

This sequence joins TRBV2 and TRBJ1-5, with D perhaps TRBD1 (6 bases). Trimming cost V 4 bases and J 4 bases, with 8 bases left between them. The CDR3 spans 13 residues. CDR1 is SNHLY and CDR2 is FYNNEI in the germline V gene. Written as DNA, the CDR3 is TGTGCCAGCAGTGGACAGGAAAATCAGCCCCAGCATTTT. Encoded protein: CASSGQENQPQHF.

The chain is built from TRBV21-1 and TRBJ1-1. TRBV21-1 constitutes a pseudogene. The CDR3 runs to 20 residues. The CDR3, as DNA: TGTGCCAGCAGCAAACGCGGGGGCCGGGACTTGGAGTTAAGGAACACTGAAGCTTTCTTT. Translating it yields CASSKRGGRDLELRNTEAFF.

This chain joins TRBV21-1 and TRBJ1-2; TRBD1, as called in the table, went unchecked against the DNA. TRBV21-1 is a listed pseudogene. The CDR3 is made up of 13 amino acids. The CDR3, as DNA: TGTGCCAGCAGCAAGGGGCAGTTTGGGGGCTACACCTTC. It is translated as CASSKGQFGGYTF.

The chain carries TRBV10-3 and TRBJ1-1, with 8 bases lining up with TRBD1. The CDR3 is made up of 14 amino acids. The germline gives CDR1 ENHRY, CDR2 SYGVKD. J lost 6 bases, V lost 4 bases, and 7 bases had no gene match. The CDR3 is CAISGTGIFAEAFF. The CDR3 region has the DNA TGTGCCATCAGTGGGACAGGGATTTTCGCTGAAGCTTTCTTT.

This sequence joins TRBV13 and TRBJ2-1, with TRBD2 matching over 9 bases. Germline CDR1 is PRHDT and CDR2 is FYEKMQ (reference sequence). V dropped 10 bases and J dropped 2; count of bases not matched to a gene: 9. This CDR3 is 15 amino acids long. CDR3 DNA sequence: TGTGCCACCCGTAGGAGCGGGGGGCCCTACAATGAGCAGTTCTTC. Translation gives CATRRSGGPYNEQFF.

This rearrangement joins TRBV6-5 to TRBJ2-3, with D maybe TRBD1 (7 bases). V was pared by 5 bases and J by 2 bases, with 14 bases between. From germline, CDR1 is MNHEY and CDR2 SVGAGI. This CDR3 comprises 15 residues. In nucleotides, the CDR3 is TGTGCCAGCAGTGGACCAGGGGGGTCCACAGATACGCAGTATTTT. It is translated as CASSGPGGSTDTQYF.

This clone came up once. V is TRBV2 and J is TRBJ1-2, with D unclear. This CDR3 has 12 residues. Trimming took off 1 base at V and 5 bases at J, with 5 bases between the two ends. Germline V gene data show CDR1 as SNHLY and CDR2 as FYNNEI. The CDR3 sequence: CASSEERYGYTF. In DNA form, the CDR3 reads TGTGCCAGCAGTGAAGAACGGTATGGCTACACCTTC.

The chain uses TRBV14 and TRBJ2-1; 15 bases match TRBD2. The germline gives CDR1 SGHDN, CDR2 FVKESK. The J segment lost 7 bases and the V segment lost 4 bases, leaving 2 bases of the junction unmatched. The CDR3 has 15 residues. CDR3 nucleotide sequence: TGTGCCAGCAGCCGGGGGACTAGCGGGAGGAATGAGCAGTTCTTC. Translation gives CASSRGTSGRNEQFF.

The chain employs TRBV27 and TRBJ2-7; no clear D gene. The germline V and J ends were trimmed by 6 bases and 5 bases, with 14 bases remaining between them. Germline CDR1 is MNHEY and CDR2 is SMNVEV (reference sequence). The CDR3 is 13 amino acids. As DNA, the CDR3 is TGTGCCAGCAGAACGAGCAGGTTGAACGAGCAGTACTTC. Protein: CASRTSRLNEQYF.

The CDR3 is CASRVDRTGSGELFF. CDR3 sequence (DNA): TGTGCCAGCAGAGTGGACAGGACTGGTAGCGGGGAGCTGTTTTTT. The chain recombines TRBV6-6 with TRBJ2-2; 7 positions match TRBD1. This CDR3 is built from 15 residues. Trimming removed 6 bases from V and 7 bases from J; junction bases left unmatched: 11. CDR1 is MNHNY, CDR2 SVGAGI, per germline (reference sequence).

The rearrangement uses TRBV6-1 and TRBJ2-1, with a possible D match to TRBD1 (5 bases). The CDR3 totals 13 residues. The V end lost 5 bases, the J end lost 4 bases, and 9 bases lay between the germline ends. Germline V gene data show CDR1 as MNHNS and CDR2 as SASEGT. CDR3: CASSKDSYNEQFF. In DNA, the CDR3 is TGTGCCAGCAGTAAAGACAGTTACAATGAGCAGTTCTTC.

The V call is TRBV19, the J call TRBJ2-6; perhaps TRBD2 as D (5 bases). CDR3 length: 18 amino acids. V lost 10 bases and J lost 0, with 22 bases in between. CDR1 LNHDA and CDR2 SQIVND come from the germline V gene (reference sequence). CDR3 residues: CATRGMIGVYSGANVLTF. In DNA, the CDR3 is TGTGCCACCCGAGGGATGATAGGTGTGTACTCTGGGGCCAACGTCCTGACTTTC.

The CDR3 region is CASSPSRIGELFF. DNA for the CDR3: TGTGCCAGTAGTCCTAGTCGGATCGGGGAGCTGTTTTTT. The chain employs TRBV19 and TRBJ2-2; the D is unclear. V was clipped by 5 bases and J by 7 bases, with 11 bases between them. CDR1 and CDR2 (germline): LNHDA, SQIVND (reference sequence). This CDR3 is 13 amino acids long.

This clone showed up just once. J is TRBJ2-7 and V is TRBV29-1; possible D gene TRBD2, 6 bases. The CDR3 has 12 amino acids. Trimming took 6 bases from V and 2 from J, leaving 11 bases between them. Germline V CDR1 and CDR2: SQVTM, ANQGSEA. The CDR3 region has the DNA TGCAGCGTAGTCCGGGGGACCTACGAGCAGTACTTC. As protein: CSVVRGTYEQYF.

This chain links TRBV10-1 with TRBJ1-1; tentative D call: TRBD1 (5 bases). CDR3 length: 16 residues. The germline V gene has CDR1 WNHNN and CDR2 SYGVQD (reference sequence). Trimming pared 6 bases from V and 3 bases from J, leaving 20 bases between. For the CDR3, the DNA is TGCGCCAGCAGAATACCTTTCCAGGGTAGAGACACTGAAGCTTTCTTT. Amino acids: CASRIPFQGRDTEAFF.

The J gene is TRBJ2-5, the V gene TRBV5-1; possible D gene TRBD2, 7 bases. From germline, CDR1 is SGHRS and CDR2 YFSETQ. V was pared by 0 bases and J by 4 bases, with 19 bases between. The CDR3 sequence is 17 residues long. The chain's CDR3 is CASSLALGGAVRETQYF. CDR3 coding DNA: TGCGCCAGCAGCTTGGCTTTAGGGGGGGCTGTGCGAGAGACCCAGTACTTC. Full variable domain (rest looked up from reference TRBV5-1 and TRBJ2-5): KAGVTQTPRYLIKTRGQQVTLSCSPISGHRSVSWYQQTPGQGLQFLFEYFSETQRNKGNFPGRFSGRQFSNSRSEMNVSTLELGDSALYLCASSLALGGAVRETQYFGPGTRLLVL.

V usage is TRBV27 and J usage is TRBJ1-4, with a possible D match to TRBD1 (6 bases). Deletions cut 5 bases from V and 6 bases from J, with 19 bases between. CDR1 is MNHEY and CDR2 is SMNVEV in the germline V gene (reference sequence). The length of the CDR3 is 16 residues. CDR3 sequence: CASSPHRAARDEKLFF. CDR3 sequence (DNA): TGTGCCAGCAGTCCTCACAGGGCGGCAAGGGATGAAAAACTGTTTTTT.

The genes are TRBV6-6 and TRBJ1-3, with 10 nucleotides matching TRBD1. Germline CDR1 is MNHNY and CDR2 is SVGAGI (reference sequence). This CDR3 has 15 residues. The trim removed 5 bases at V and 3 bases at J, leaving 4 bases unmatched. CDR3: CASSADRGYGNTIYF. CDR3 sequence (DNA): TGTGCCAGCAGTGCGGACAGGGGGTATGGAAACACCATATATTTT.

The chain is built from TRBV5-8 and TRBJ1-4; D might be TRBD1 (6 bases). Germline values: CDR1 SGHTS, CDR2 YDEGEE. V lost 3 bases to trimming and J lost 7 bases, with 19 bases between them. This CDR3 spans 16 amino acids. CDR3 residues: CASSSHARGGGEKLFF. Here the CDR3 DNA reads TGTGCCAGCAGCTCGCACGCCAGGGGAGGGGGTGAAAAACTGTTTTTT. Full variable domain (rest looked up from reference TRBV5-8 and TRBJ1-4): EAGVTQSPTHLIKTRGQQATLRCSPISGHTSVYWYQQALGLGLQFLLWYDEGEERNRGNFPPRFSGRQFPNYSSELNVNALELEDSALYLCASSSHARGGGEKLFFGSGTQLSVL.

This chain connects TRBV5-6 to TRBJ1-6; 9 bases fit TRBD1. CDR1 is SGHDT and CDR2 is YYEEEE in the germline V gene. Trimming took 4 bases from V and 0 from J; bases not matched to a gene: 5. The CDR3 has 17 residues. CDR3 amino acids: CASSPRQGVSYNSPLHF. DNA of the CDR3: TGTGCCAGCAGCCCGAGACAGGGGGTCTCCTATAATTCACCCCTCCACTTT.

This sequence joins TRBV29-1 and TRBJ2-1; TRBD1 agrees at 9 bases. V shed 3 bases and J 0 bases; nucleotides not matched to a gene: 6. The CDR3 runs to 16 residues. CDR1 and CDR2 (germline): SQVTM, ANQGSEA. The CDR3 DNA sequence: TGCAGCGTTGATGGGGACAGGGATTACTCCTACAATGAGCAGTTCTTC. This gives the protein CSVDGDRDYSYNEQFF.

The rearrangement joins TRBV4-2 to TRBJ1-1; D might be TRBD1 (5 bases). In germline, CDR1 is LGHNA, CDR2 YNFKEQ. This CDR3 region has 16 residues. V was clipped by 3 bases and J by 4 bases, with 18 bases between them. CDR3 sequence (DNA): TGTGCCAGCAGCCAGGGCAGATTTAGGAGGGGCACTGAAGCTTTCTTT. This gives the protein CASSQGRFRRGTEAFF.

CDR3 sequence (DNA): TGTGCCAGCAGTTTAATTGGGGCGAACACTGAAGCTTTCTTT. This gives the protein CASSLIGANTEAFF. The chain couples TRBV27 to TRBJ1-1; possibly TRBD1 for D (5 bases). Trimming took off 2 bases at V and 1 base at J, with 8 bases between the two ends. The CDR3 length is 14 residues. The germline gives CDR1 MNHEY, CDR2 SMNVEV (reference sequence).

This clone was picked up many times. The chain carries TRBV4-1 and TRBJ2-7; 7 positions match TRBD1. Germline CDR1 MGHRA, CDR2 YSYEKL. The CDR3 is 16 residues long. V lost 1 base and J lost 5; bases outside the gene matches: 11. The CDR3 loop is CASSQVLGQVLDEQYF. In DNA, the CDR3 is TGCGCCAGCAGCCAAGTGTTAGGACAGGTGCTCGACGAGCAGTACTTC.

The chain carries TRBV5-6 and TRBJ1-3, with unresolved D. Germline loops: CDR1 SGHDT, CDR2 YYEEEE. The ends were cut back, 4 bases at V and 0 bases at J, with 14 bases in the middle. The CDR3 runs 16 residues. The CDR3 reads CASSLNQVSSGNTIYF. CDR3 in DNA: TGTGCCAGCAGCCTTAACCAGGTATCCTCTGGAAACACCATATATTTT.

The chain carries TRBV6-6 and TRBJ1-2; 8 nucleotides match TRBD1. CDR3 size: 12 residues. Trimming cost V 6 bases and J 6 bases; bases outside gene matches: 3. The V gene's germline CDR1 is MNHNY and CDR2 SVGAGI (reference sequence). In DNA, the CDR3 is TGTGCCAGCAGCGCGGACAGGGATGGCTACACCTTC. Its translation is CASSADRDGYTF.

The V gene is TRBV15, the J gene TRBJ1-6; the D is unclear. Germline assignment: CDR1 LNHNV and CDR2 YYDKDF (reference sequence). V dropped 1 base and J dropped 4 bases, with 14 bases sitting between them. The CDR3 contains 17 residues. CDR3 in amino acids: CATSRVSKQHYNSPLHF. CDR3 in DNA: TGTGCCACCAGCAGAGTGTCAAAACAGCATTATAATTCACCCCTCCACTTT.

This chain uses TRBV6-5 with TRBJ1-5; perhaps TRBD1 as D (5 bases). The CDR3 is made up of 16 amino acids. The germline gives CDR1 MNHEY, CDR2 SVGAGI. The V and J ends lost 0 bases and 7 bases respectively, with 16 bases between them. CDR3 coding DNA: TGTGCCAGCAGTTACTCGTGGGTCGGAAGGGGACAGCCCCAGCATTTT. This sequence encodes CASSYSWVGRGQPQHF.

About this clone itself: The junction and the germline gene differ at one end; a read error may be behind it. This chain joins TRBV6-6 and TRBJ1-2, with 8 bases aligning to TRBD1. Germline assignment: CDR1 MNHNY and CDR2 SVGAGI (reference sequence). This CDR3 is built from 16 residues. CDR3 sequence reads: CASSHSSGGEDYGYTF. Written as DNA, the CDR3 is TGTGCCAGCAGTCACTCCTCAGGGGGCGAAGACTATGGCTACACCTTC.